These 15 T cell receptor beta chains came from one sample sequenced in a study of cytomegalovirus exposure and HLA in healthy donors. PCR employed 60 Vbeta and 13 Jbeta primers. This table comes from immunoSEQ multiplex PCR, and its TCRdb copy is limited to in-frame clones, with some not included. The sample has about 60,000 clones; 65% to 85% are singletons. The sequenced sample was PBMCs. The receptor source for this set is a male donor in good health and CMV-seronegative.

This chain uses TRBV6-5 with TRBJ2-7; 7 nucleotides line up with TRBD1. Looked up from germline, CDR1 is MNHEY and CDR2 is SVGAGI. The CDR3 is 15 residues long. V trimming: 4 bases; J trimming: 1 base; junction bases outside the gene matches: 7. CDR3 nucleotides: TGTGCCAGCAGTTCAGACAGGGACCCATCCTACGAGCAGTACTTC. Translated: CASSSDRDPSYEQYF.

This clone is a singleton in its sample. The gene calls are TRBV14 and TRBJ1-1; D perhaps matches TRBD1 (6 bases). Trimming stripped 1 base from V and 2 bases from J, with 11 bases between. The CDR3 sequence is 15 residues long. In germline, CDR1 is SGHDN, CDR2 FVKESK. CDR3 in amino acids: CASSQARTENTEAFF. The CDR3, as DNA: TGTGCCAGCAGCCAAGCCCGGACAGAAAACACTGAAGCTTTCTTT.

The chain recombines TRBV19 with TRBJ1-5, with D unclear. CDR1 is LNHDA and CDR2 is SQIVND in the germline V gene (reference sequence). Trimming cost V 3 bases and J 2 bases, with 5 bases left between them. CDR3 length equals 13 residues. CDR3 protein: CASSITGNQPQHF. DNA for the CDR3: TGTGCCAGTAGTATTACGGGCAATCAGCCCCAGCATTTT.

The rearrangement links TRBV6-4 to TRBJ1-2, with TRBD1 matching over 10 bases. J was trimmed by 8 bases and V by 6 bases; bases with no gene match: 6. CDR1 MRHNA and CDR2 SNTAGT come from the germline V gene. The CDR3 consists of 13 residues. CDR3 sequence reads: CASSSGTGDGYTF. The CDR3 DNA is TGTGCCAGCAGCTCCGGGACAGGGGACGGCTACACCTTC.

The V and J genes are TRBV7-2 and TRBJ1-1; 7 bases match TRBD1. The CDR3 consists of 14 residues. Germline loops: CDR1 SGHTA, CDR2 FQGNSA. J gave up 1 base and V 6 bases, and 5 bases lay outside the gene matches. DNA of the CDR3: TGTGCCAGCAGGACAGGGTCGACGAACACTGAAGCTTTCTTT. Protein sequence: CASRTGSTNTEAFF.

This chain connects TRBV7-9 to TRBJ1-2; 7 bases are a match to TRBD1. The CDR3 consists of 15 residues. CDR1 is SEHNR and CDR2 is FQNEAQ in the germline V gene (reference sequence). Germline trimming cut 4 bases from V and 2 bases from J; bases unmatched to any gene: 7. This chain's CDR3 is CASSSSKTGNYGYTF. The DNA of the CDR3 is TGTGCCAGCAGCTCGTCTAAGACAGGGAACTATGGCTACACCTTC.

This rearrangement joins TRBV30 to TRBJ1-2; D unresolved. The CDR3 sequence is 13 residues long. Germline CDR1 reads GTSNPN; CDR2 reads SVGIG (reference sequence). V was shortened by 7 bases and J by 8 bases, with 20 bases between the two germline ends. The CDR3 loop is CAFAAQSVMGYTF. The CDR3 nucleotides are TGTGCCTTCGCTGCTCAATCGGTCATGGGCTACACCTTC.

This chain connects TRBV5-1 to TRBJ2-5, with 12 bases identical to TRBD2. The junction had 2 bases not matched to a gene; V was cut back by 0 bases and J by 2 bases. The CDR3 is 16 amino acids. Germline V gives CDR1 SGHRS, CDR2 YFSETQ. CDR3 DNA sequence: TGCGCCAGCAGCTTGGGGGGACTAGCGGGTCAAGAGACCCAGTACTTC. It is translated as CASSLGGLAGQETQYF.

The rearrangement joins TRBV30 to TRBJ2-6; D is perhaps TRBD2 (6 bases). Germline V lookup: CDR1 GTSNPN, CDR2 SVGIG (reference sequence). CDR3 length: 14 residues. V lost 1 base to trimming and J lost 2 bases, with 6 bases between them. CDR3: CAWSAGAGANVLTF. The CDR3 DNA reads TGTGCCTGGAGTGCGGGGGCTGGGGCCAACGTCCTGACTTTC.

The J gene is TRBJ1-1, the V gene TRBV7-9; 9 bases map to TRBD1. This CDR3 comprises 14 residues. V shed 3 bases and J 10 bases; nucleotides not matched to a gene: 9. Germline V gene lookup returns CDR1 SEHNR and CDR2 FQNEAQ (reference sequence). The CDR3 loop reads CASSFRGPGQGAFF. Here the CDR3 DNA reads TGTGCCAGCAGCTTTAGAGGTCCGGGACAGGGAGCTTTCTTT.

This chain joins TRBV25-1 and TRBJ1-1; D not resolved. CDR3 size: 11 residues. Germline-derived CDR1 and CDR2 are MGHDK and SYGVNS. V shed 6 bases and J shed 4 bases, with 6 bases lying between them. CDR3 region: CASSALTEAFF. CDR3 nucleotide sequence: TGTGCCAGCAGCGCACTCACTGAAGCTTTCTTT.

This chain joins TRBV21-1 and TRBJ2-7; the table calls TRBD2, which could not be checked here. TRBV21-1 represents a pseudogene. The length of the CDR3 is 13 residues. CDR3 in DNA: TGTGCCAGCAGCAAAGTTCCGGCCTACGAGCAGTACTTC. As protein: CASSKVPAYEQYF.

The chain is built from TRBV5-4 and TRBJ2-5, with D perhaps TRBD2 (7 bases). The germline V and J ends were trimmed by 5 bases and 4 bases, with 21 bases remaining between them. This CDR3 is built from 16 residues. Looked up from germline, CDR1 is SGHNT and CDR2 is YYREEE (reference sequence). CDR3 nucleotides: TGTGCCAGCAGGACTCAAAGGGGGGGGGCTGTAGAGACCCAGTACTTC. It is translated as CASRTQRGGAVETQYF.

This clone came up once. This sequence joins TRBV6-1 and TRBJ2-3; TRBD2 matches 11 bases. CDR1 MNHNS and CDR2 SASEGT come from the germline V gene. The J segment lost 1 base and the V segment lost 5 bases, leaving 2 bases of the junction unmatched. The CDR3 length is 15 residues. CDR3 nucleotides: TGTGCCAGCAGTTCACTAGCGGGGGGCACAGATACGCAGTATTTT. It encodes CASSSLAGGTDTQYF.

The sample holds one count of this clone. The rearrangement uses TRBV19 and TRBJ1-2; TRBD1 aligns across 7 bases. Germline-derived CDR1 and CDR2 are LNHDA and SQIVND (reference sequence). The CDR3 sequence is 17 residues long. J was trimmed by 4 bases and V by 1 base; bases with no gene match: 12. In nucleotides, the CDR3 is TGTGCCAGTAGTATAGGGGACAGCTCCCCCATTTTCTATGGCTACACCTTC. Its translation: CASSIGDSSPIFYGYTF.